Listed below are T cell receptor beta chains from one sample, sequenced in a study of shared clonotypes between healthy human individuals. Repertoires were generated with immunoSEQ multiplex PCR, while TCRdb's copy carries only in-frame clones and drops some. The sample carries millions of clones, roughly 92% recorded once. Source material: naive CD4+ T cells sorted from blood. The source is a man between 18 and 35 years old in good health. Each CDR3 is given with its conserved first and last residue. Each record gives: J gene, clone size, D gene, V gene, CDR3 DNA, CDR3 protein. A D gene is named only where the DNA matches it firmly. Clone size is stated in some rows and not others, as once, few, many or a class when expanded.

TRBJ2-2 once NA TRBV27 TGTGCCAGCAGTTCCCCTAAGGGCGGGGAGCTGTTTTTT CASSSPKGGELFF
TRBJ1-4 NA NA TRBV9 TGTGCCAGCAGCTCTGGGGGGTTGTGGGAAAAACTGTTTTTT CASSSGGLWEKLFF
TRBJ2-1 NA TRBD2 TRBV9 TGTGCCAGCAGCTACGAGGGAGGGCTCTACAATGAGCAGTTCTTC CASSYEGGLYNEQFF
TRBJ1-3 NA NA TRBV28 TGTGCCAGCAGTTCACAGGGAGGTAATGGAAACACCATATATTTT CASSSQGGNGNTIYF
TRBJ2-5 NA NA TRBV10-3 TGTGCCATCAGCCCAGGGGAAGGGACCCAGTACTTC CAISPGEGTQYF
TRBJ2-6 NA NA TRBV19 TGTGCCAGTAGTATATCAGGGACCAGCTCTGGGGCCAACGTCCTGACTTTC CASSISGTSSGANVLTF
TRBJ2-1 NA TRBD2 TRBV10-3 TGTGCCATCAGCCCGGGACTAGCGGGAGGAAAAGATGAGCAGTTCTTC CAISPGLAGGKDEQFF
TRBJ1-2 NA TRBD1 TRBV5-4 TGTGCCAGCAGCCCGGCGGGACAGGTTCATGGCTACACCTTC CASSPAGQVHGYTF
TRBJ1-6 NA NA TRBV19 TGTGCCAGTAAAACGGGCTCCTATAATTCACCCCTCCACTTT CASKTGSYNSPLHF
TRBJ1-6 once NA TRBV28 TGTGCCAGCAGTCGGGGAGGGAGCTCCTATAATTCACCCCTCCACTTT CASSRGGSSYNSPLHF
TRBJ2-1 NA TRBD1 TRBV29-1 TGCAGCGTGTCTCAGGGGGCCAGCTCCTACAATGAGCAGTTCTTC CSVSQGASSYNEQFF
TRBJ1-3 NA NA TRBV28 TGTGCCAGCAGTTTTCCCGGACGAGACACCATATATTTT CASSFPGRDTIYF
TRBJ1-5 NA NA TRBV2 TGTGCCAGCAGTGGAAGGGGCGGTCAGGGGACCCAGCATTTT CASSGRGGQGTQHF
TRBJ2-3 NA TRBD2 TRBV5-4 TGTGCCAGCGCGCCGCAGCGGGGGGGCACAGATACGCAGTATTTT CASAPQRGGTDTQYF
TRBJ2-3 NA TRBD2 TRBV7-9 TGTGCCAGCAGCGCGACTAGCGGGGGGCGGGATACGCAGTATTTT CASSATSGGRDTQYF
TRBJ2-7 NA NA TRBV6-5 TGTGCCAGCAGGGGAAGGTACGAGCAGTACTTC CASRGRYEQYF
TRBJ2-1 NA TRBD2 TRBV29-1 TGCAGCGTAGCCCCAGGGAGCGGGAGGACCTCCTACAATGAGCAGTTCTTC CSVAPGSGRTSYNEQFF
TRBJ2-7 NA TRBD1 TRBV29-1 TGCAGCGTTCTAATTCCGGGACAGGGTCCGGGGGGCGGGCAGTACTTC CSVLIPGQGPGGGQYF
TRBJ2-5 NA TRBD1 TRBV6-5 TGTGCCAGCAGTTACGGGACAGGGGGCGGAGAGACCCAGTACTTC CASSYGTGGGETQYF
TRBJ2-7 NA TRBD2 TRBV7-2 TGTGCCAGCAGGCGGGGGGCCACCTACGAGCAGTACTTC CASRRGATYEQYF
TRBJ2-1 NA TRBD2 TRBV5-4 TGTGCCAGCAGCTTTGGTCGGGGGTTGGGACTAGCGGGAGCCAATGAGCAGTTCTTC CASSFGRGLGLAGANEQFF
TRBJ2-7 NA NA TRBV4-3 TGCGCCAGCAGTCGAGAAATAGCGGACTCCTACGAGCAGTACTTC CASSREIADSYEQYF
TRBJ1-2 once NA TRBV2 TGTGCCAGCAGTGTCGGGCAGGTACTGGGCTACACCTTC CASSVGQVLGYTF
TRBJ2-2 NA NA TRBV6-5 TGTGCCAGCCGGGTGGGTGGTGGCACCGGGGAGCTGTTTTTT CASRVGGGTGELFF
TRBJ1-2 NA TRBD1 TRBV7-2 TGTGCCAGCAGCTTAGATTTCAGGGGGGTCTATGGCTACACCTTC CASSLDFRGVYGYTF
TRBJ2-3 NA NA TRBV7-8 TGTGCCAGCAGCGAGGGAGATACGCAGTATTTT CASSEGDTQYF
TRBJ2-2 once TRBD2 TRBV2 TGTGCCAGCAGTGCAGCGGGGGGGCGAACCGGGGAGCTGTTTTTT CASSAAGGRTGELFF
TRBJ2-5 NA TRBD2 TRBV4-1 TGCGCCAGCAGCCAAGTGCAGTTGCGGGGACTAGCGGGAGGGGAGACCCAGTACTTC CASSQVQLRGLAGGETQYF
TRBJ2-7 NA TRBD2 TRBV5-4 TGTGCCAGCAGCTTGGGAGTACCGGGACTAGCGGGAGGGCAGTACTTC CASSLGVPGLAGGQYF
TRBJ2-2 NA NA TRBV15 TGTGCCACCAGCAGAGAGGCAGGGCCGACCGGGGAGCTGTTTTTT CATSREAGPTGELFF
TRBJ2-3 NA TRBD2 TRBV7-2 TGTGCCAGCAGCGCAGCTAGCGGGAGGATGGATACGCAGTATTTT CASSAASGRMDTQYF
TRBJ1-1 NA NA TRBV28 TGTGCCAGCAGTTTAGGTTCCGTGGGGAACACTGAAGCTTTCTTT CASSLGSVGNTEAFF
TRBJ2-3 NA NA TRBV28 TGTGCCAGCGGGGGACCTTGGTTCACAGATACGCAGTATTTT CASGGPWFTDTQYF
TRBJ2-1 NA TRBD2 TRBV6-4 TGTGCCAGCAGCGGGACTAGAGTCACCGAGCAGTTCTTC CASSGTRVTEQFF
TRBJ2-6 NA NA TRBV27 TGTGCCAGCAGTTTAATCGGGACTGGGGCCAACGTCCTGACTTTC CASSLIGTGANVLTF
TRBJ2-7 NA NA TRBV6-1 TGTGCCAGCAGTCTAAGGAAGATGAGCTCCTACGAGCAGTACTTC CASSLRKMSSYEQYF
TRBJ1-6 NA NA TRBV27 TGTGCCAGCCGGGAGCCCTCCTATAATTCACCCCTCCACTTT CASREPSYNSPLHF
TRBJ1-1 once TRBD1 TRBV9 TGTGCCAGCAGCGTAACAGGGGGTGGAGGATCGAACACTGAAGCTTTCTTT CASSVTGGGGSNTEAFF
TRBJ2-7 NA NA TRBV23-1 TGCGCCAGCAGTCAACGGCAGACCAGCTCCTACGAGCAGTACTTC CASSQRQTSSYEQYF
TRBJ2-5 NA NA TRBV7-2 TGTGCCAGCAGCTTAGCGCCTATGGCAGGACAAGAGACCCAGTACTTC CASSLAPMAGQETQYF
TRBJ2-1 once NA TRBV7-9 TGTGCCAGCAGCGCTACCTACGGTGAGCAGTTCTTC CASSATYGEQFF
TRBJ1-2 once TRBD1 TRBV30 TGTGCCTGGACTCGGACAGGGAGTTACTATGGCTACACCTTC CAWTRTGSYYGYTF
TRBJ1-6 NA NA TRBV19 TGTGCCAGTAGTTTCAGACAGAGTAATAATTCACCCCTCCACTTT CASSFRQSNNSPLHF
TRBJ2-7 NA TRBD1 TRBV7-9 TGTGCCAGCAGCCACCCCCGGGACAGGGATCACGAGCAGTACTTC CASSHPRDRDHEQYF
TRBJ1-4 NA TRBD1 TRBV6-1 TGTGCCAGCAGGGAACGACAGGGACTACTGTTTTTT CASRERQGLLFF
TRBJ2-1 NA NA TRBV6-4 TGTGCCAGCAGTGCGAGTTTCGGCATCTACAATGAGCAGTTCTTC CASSASFGIYNEQFF
TRBJ1-1 once NA TRBV18 TGTGCCAGCTCACCAGATTCCGGGCAGAGGAACACTGAAGCTTTCTTT CASSPDSGQRNTEAFF
TRBJ1-1 NA TRBD1 TRBV9 TGTGCCAGCAGCCCCGGGACAGGGCAAACTGAAGCTTTCTTT CASSPGTGQTEAFF
TRBJ2-1 NA TRBD2 TRBV23-1 TGCGCCAGCGGAAAACAGAGCGGGAGGTACAATGAGCAGTTCTTC CASGKQSGRYNEQFF